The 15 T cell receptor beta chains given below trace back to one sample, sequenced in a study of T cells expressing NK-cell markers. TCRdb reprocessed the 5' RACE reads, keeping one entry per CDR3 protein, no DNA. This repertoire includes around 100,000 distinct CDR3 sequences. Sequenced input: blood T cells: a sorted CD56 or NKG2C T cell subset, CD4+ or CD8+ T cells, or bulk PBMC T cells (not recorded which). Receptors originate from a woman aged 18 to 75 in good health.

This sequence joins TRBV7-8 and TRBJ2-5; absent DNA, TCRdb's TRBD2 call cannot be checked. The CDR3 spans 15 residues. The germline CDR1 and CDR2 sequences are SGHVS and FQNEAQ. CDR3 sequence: CASSGLAGGPETQYF. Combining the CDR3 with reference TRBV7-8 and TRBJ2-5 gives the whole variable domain GAGVSQSPRYKVAKRGQDVALRCDPISGHVSLFWYQQALGQGPEFLTYFQNEAQLDKSGLPSDRFFAERPEGSVSTLKIQRTQQEDSAVYLCASSGLAGGPETQYFGPGTRLLVL.

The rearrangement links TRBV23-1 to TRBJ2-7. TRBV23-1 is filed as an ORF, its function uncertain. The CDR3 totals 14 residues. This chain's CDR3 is CASTPGQGPLEQYF.

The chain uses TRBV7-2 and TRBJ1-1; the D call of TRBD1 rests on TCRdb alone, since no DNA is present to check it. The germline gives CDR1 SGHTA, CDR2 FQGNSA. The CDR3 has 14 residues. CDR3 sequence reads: CASSARQGSTEAFF. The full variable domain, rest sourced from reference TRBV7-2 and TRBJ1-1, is GAGVSQSPSNKVTEKGKDVELRCDPISGHTALYWYRQSLGQGLEFLIYFQGNSAPDKSGLPSDRFSAERTGGSVSTLTIQRTQQEDSAVYLCASSARQGSTEAFFGQGTRLTVV.

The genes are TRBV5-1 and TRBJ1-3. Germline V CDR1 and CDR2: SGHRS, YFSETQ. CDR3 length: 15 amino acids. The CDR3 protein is CASREDILSGNTIYF. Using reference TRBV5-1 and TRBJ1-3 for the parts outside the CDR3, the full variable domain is KAGVTQTPRYLIKTRGQQVTLSCSPISGHRSVSWYQQTPGQGLQFLFEYFSETQRNKGNFPGRFSGRQFSNSRSEMNVSTLELGDSALYLCASREDILSGNTIYFGEGSWLTVV.

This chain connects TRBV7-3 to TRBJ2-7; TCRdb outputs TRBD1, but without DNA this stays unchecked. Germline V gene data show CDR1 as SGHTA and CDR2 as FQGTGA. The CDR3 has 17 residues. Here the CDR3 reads CASSLKPGTGEVYEQYF. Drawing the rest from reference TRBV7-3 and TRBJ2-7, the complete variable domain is GAGVSQTPSNKVTEKGKYVELRCDPISGHTALYWYRQSLGQGPEFLIYFQGTGAADDSGLPNDRFFAVRPEGSVSTLKIQRTERGDSAVYLCASSLKPGTGEVYEQYFGPGTRLTVT.

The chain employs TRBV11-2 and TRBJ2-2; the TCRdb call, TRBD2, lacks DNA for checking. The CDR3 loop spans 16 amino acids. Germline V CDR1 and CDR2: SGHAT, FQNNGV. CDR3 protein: CASNVRTGPNTGELFF.

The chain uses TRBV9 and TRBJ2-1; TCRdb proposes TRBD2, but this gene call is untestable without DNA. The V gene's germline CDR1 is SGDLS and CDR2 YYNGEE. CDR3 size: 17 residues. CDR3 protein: CASSVVPVAGTGNEQFF.

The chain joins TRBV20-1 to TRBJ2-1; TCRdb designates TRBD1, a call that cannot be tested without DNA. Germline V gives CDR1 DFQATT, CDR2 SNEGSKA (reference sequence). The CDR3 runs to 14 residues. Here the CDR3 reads CSARDMAGTNEQFF.

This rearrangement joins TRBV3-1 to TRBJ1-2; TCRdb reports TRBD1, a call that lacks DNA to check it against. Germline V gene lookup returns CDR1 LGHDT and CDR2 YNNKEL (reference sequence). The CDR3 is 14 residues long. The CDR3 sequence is CASSQVKQGYGYTF. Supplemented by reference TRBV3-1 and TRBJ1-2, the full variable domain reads DTAVSQTPKYLVTQMGNDKSIKCEQNLGHDTMYWYKQDSKKFLKIMFSYNNKELIINETVPNRFSPKSPDKAHLNLHINSLELGDSAVYFCASSQVKQGYGYTFGSGTRLTVV.

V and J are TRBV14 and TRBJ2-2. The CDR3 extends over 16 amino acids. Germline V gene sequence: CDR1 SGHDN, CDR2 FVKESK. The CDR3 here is CASSQTLPANTGELFF.

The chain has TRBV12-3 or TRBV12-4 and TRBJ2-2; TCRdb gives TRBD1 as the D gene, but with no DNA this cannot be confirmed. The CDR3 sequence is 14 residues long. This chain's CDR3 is CASSWGPNTGELFF.

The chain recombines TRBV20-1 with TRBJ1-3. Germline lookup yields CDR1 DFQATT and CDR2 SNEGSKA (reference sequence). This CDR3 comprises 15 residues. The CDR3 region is CSADRLQNSGNTIYF.

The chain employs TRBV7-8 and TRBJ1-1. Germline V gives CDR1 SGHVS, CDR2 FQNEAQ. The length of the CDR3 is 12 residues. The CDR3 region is CASSPTGPEAFF.

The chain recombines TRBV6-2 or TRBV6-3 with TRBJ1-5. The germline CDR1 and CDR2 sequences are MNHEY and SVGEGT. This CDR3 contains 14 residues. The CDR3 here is CASSYRPEAQPQHF.

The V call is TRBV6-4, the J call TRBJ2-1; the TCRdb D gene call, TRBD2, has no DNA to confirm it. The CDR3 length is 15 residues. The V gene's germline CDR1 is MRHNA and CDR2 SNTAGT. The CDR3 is CASSGTSGTSNEQFF.